The rows below give T cell receptor beta chains drawn from one sample of a study of shared clonotypes between healthy human individuals. Sequencing was performed with immunoSEQ multiplex PCR; in TCRdb, only in-frame clones are kept and a portion is missing. The sample shows about 530,000 clones, 75% to 80% of them seen only once. The sequencing sample was made of PBMCs. The source is a woman aged 40-49 years in good health. Some clones in this sample may be carry-over from other donors' samples. The CDR3 runs from the conserved cysteine through the conserved F or W. Fields, in order: clone size, V gene, D gene, J gene, CDR3 DNA, CDR3 protein. D genes are given only for firm matches. The size of a clone is reported for some rows only, either as once, few or many, or as a class for expanded clones.

abundance: -
v_gene: TRBV4-1
d_gene: TRBD2
j_gene: TRBJ2-1
CDR3nt: TGCGCCAGCAGCCAAGATTTGGGGGGGATTTTGGTCTTC
CDR3aa: CASSQDLGGILVF

abundance: -
v_gene: TRBV5-1
d_gene: -
j_gene: TRBJ2-2
CDR3nt: TGCGCCAGCAGTGCGAGGGATAACACCGGGGAGCTGTTTTTT
CDR3aa: CASSARDNTGELFF

abundance: -
v_gene: TRBV6-5
d_gene: TRBD2
j_gene: TRBJ2-5
CDR3nt: TGTGCCAGCGGCCGGAGTAGCGGGAGCCAAGAGACCCAGTACTTC
CDR3aa: CASGRSSGSQETQYF

abundance: -
v_gene: TRBV5-6
d_gene: TRBD2
j_gene: TRBJ2-1
CDR3nt: TGTGCCAGCAGCGCCCTAGCGGGAGGTCAGGAGCAGTTCTTC
CDR3aa: CASSALAGGQEQFF

abundance: -
v_gene: TRBV18
d_gene: -
j_gene: TRBJ2-7
CDR3nt: TGTGCCAGCTCACTATTTCTGGGAGACTACGAGCAGTACTTC
CDR3aa: CASSLFLGDYEQYF

abundance: -
v_gene: TRBV5-4
d_gene: TRBD1
j_gene: TRBJ2-7
CDR3nt: TGTGCCAGCGGCCCCCGGACAGGGCGGGTGGCCTCCTACGAGCAGTACTTC
CDR3aa: CASGPRTGRVASYEQYF

abundance: -
v_gene: TRBV7-6
d_gene: TRBD2
j_gene: TRBJ2-7
CDR3nt: TGTGCCAGCAGCTTAGGTAGCGGGAGGGGATACGAGCAGTACTTC
CDR3aa: CASSLGSGRGYEQYF

abundance: -
v_gene: TRBV28
d_gene: TRBD1
j_gene: TRBJ1-4
CDR3nt: TGTGCCAGCAGTTCGAGACAGGGGGCGAGGGATGAAAAACTGTTTTTT
CDR3aa: CASSSRQGARDEKLFF

abundance: -
v_gene: TRBV15
d_gene: -
j_gene: TRBJ1-1
CDR3nt: TGTGCCACCAGCAGCCTACAGCATTCGAACACTGAAGCTTTCTTT
CDR3aa: CATSSLQHSNTEAFF

abundance: -
v_gene: TRBV7-7
d_gene: -
j_gene: TRBJ2-1
CDR3nt: TGTGCTAGCAGCCCGGGGAAAGGGGTTGAGCAGTTCTTC
CDR3aa: CASSPGKGVEQFF

abundance: -
v_gene: TRBV5-4
d_gene: TRBD1
j_gene: TRBJ2-7
CDR3nt: TGTGCCAGCAGCCGCGAGACAGGGGGCGGAGACGAGCAGTACTTC
CDR3aa: CASSRETGGGDEQYF

abundance: -
v_gene: TRBV4-2
d_gene: TRBD2
j_gene: TRBJ2-7
CDR3nt: TGTGCCAGCAGCCAAGATTGGACTAGCGGGAGCTACGAGCAGTACTTC
CDR3aa: CASSQDWTSGSYEQYF

abundance: -
v_gene: TRBV4-3
d_gene: -
j_gene: TRBJ1-1
CDR3nt: TGCGCCAGCAGCCAAGATAAGCCCCCCGGGGGGAAGGTCCCTGAAGCTTTCTTT
CDR3aa: CASSQDKPPGGKVPEAFF

abundance: -
v_gene: TRBV4-2
d_gene: TRBD2
j_gene: TRBJ2-7
CDR3nt: TGTGCCAGCAGCCACGGCCGGCGGGAGACGCTCTACGAGCAGTACTTC
CDR3aa: CASSHGRRETLYEQYF

abundance: -
v_gene: TRBV12-2
d_gene: -
j_gene: TRBJ2-7
CDR3nt: TGTGCAAGTAATTTTTCGCGGCGGGAGGGCTACGAGCAGTACTTC
CDR3aa: CASNFSRREGYEQYF

abundance: -
v_gene: TRBV19
d_gene: -
j_gene: TRBJ1-2
CDR3nt: TGTGCCTCCACACGACCGCGGGGTATTGGCTACACCTTC
CDR3aa: CASTRPRGIGYTF

abundance: -
v_gene: TRBV27
d_gene: -
j_gene: TRBJ2-3
CDR3nt: TGTGCCAGCAGTTTATCGTCGGGAGATGTAGATACGCAGTATTTT
CDR3aa: CASSLSSGDVDTQYF

abundance: few
v_gene: TRBV27
d_gene: -
j_gene: TRBJ2-1
CDR3nt: TGTGCCAGCAGGATCCGGACACTCTCCTACAATGAGCAGTTCTTC
CDR3aa: CASRIRTLSYNEQFF

abundance: -
v_gene: TRBV25-1
d_gene: -
j_gene: TRBJ2-1
CDR3nt: TGTGCCAGCAGTGAGTCTGGGCTTAGCAATGAGCAGTTCTTC
CDR3aa: CASSESGLSNEQFF

abundance: -
v_gene: TRBV28
d_gene: -
j_gene: TRBJ2-5
CDR3nt: TGTGCCAGCAGTCTGGGGTACCAAGAGACCCAGTACTTC
CDR3aa: CASSLGYQETQYF

abundance: -
v_gene: TRBV6-1
d_gene: -
j_gene: TRBJ2-2
CDR3nt: TGTGCCAGCAGTGAATTGGGTCATTGGGCCGGGGAGCTGTTTTTT
CDR3aa: CASSELGHWAGELFF

abundance: -
v_gene: TRBV16
d_gene: TRBD1
j_gene: TRBJ1-2
CDR3nt: TGTGCCAGCAGCCACGGGACAGATATCAACTATGGCTACACCTTC
CDR3aa: CASSHGTDINYGYTF

abundance: -
v_gene: TRBV29-1
d_gene: TRBD2
j_gene: TRBJ2-5
CDR3nt: TGCAGCGCCGCTGGGCTAGCGGGAAGCCAAGAGACCCAGTACTTC
CDR3aa: CSAAGLAGSQETQYF

abundance: many
v_gene: TRBV19
d_gene: -
j_gene: TRBJ1-5
CDR3nt: TGTGCCAGTAGTGTACAGTTCAATCAGCCCCAGCATTTT
CDR3aa: CASSVQFNQPQHF

abundance: -
v_gene: TRBV2
d_gene: -
j_gene: TRBJ2-2
CDR3nt: TGTGCCAGCATGGCGGGAACCTACACCGGGGAGCTGTTTTTT
CDR3aa: CASMAGTYTGELFF

abundance: -
v_gene: TRBV23-1
d_gene: -
j_gene: TRBJ2-6
CDR3nt: TGCGCCAGCAGTCAATTTCCTAGCTCTGGGGCCAACGTCCTGACTTTC
CDR3aa: CASSQFPSSGANVLTF

abundance: -
v_gene: TRBV6-1
d_gene: TRBD1
j_gene: TRBJ2-5
CDR3nt: TGTGCCAGCAGTGACGCCGGGACAGGGGTAGAGACCCAGTACTTC
CDR3aa: CASSDAGTGVETQYF

abundance: -
v_gene: TRBV5-1
d_gene: -
j_gene: TRBJ2-7
CDR3nt: TGCGCCAGCAGCTTGGCCCCACAGCCCTACGAGCAGTACTTC
CDR3aa: CASSLAPQPYEQYF

abundance: -
v_gene: TRBV7-8
d_gene: -
j_gene: TRBJ2-1
CDR3nt: TGTGCCAGCAGCAGCGGAACACCGACCTACAATGAGCAGTTCTTC
CDR3aa: CASSSGTPTYNEQFF

abundance: -
v_gene: TRBV6-5
d_gene: -
j_gene: TRBJ1-3
CDR3nt: TGTGCCAGCAGCCGCGACAGGACCCTGGGAAACACCATATATTTT
CDR3aa: CASSRDRTLGNTIYF

abundance: -
v_gene: TRBV28
d_gene: TRBD1
j_gene: TRBJ1-4
CDR3nt: TGTGCCAGCAGTTACACAGGGGTTGATAATGAAAAACTGTTTTTT
CDR3aa: CASSYTGVDNEKLFF

abundance: -
v_gene: TRBV7-8
d_gene: TRBD2
j_gene: TRBJ2-1
CDR3nt: TGTGCCAGCAGCTTAGCGCCGGGGGGGTACAATGAGCAGTTCTTC
CDR3aa: CASSLAPGGYNEQFF

abundance: few
v_gene: TRBV10-3
d_gene: -
j_gene: TRBJ2-2
CDR3nt: TGTGCCAGCCACAGGGCGAACACCGGGGAGCTGTTTTTT
CDR3aa: CASHRANTGELFF

abundance: -
v_gene: TRBV18
d_gene: TRBD1
j_gene: TRBJ2-2
CDR3nt: TGTGCCAGCTCACCGTCTAGACAGGGGGCTAACACCGGGGAGCTGTTTTTT
CDR3aa: CASSPSRQGANTGELFF

abundance: -
v_gene: TRBV7-9
d_gene: TRBD2
j_gene: TRBJ2-7
CDR3nt: TGTGCCAGCAGTTACACGGGAGGGCCGTTCGACGAGCAGTACTTC
CDR3aa: CASSYTGGPFDEQYF

abundance: -
v_gene: TRBV6-6
d_gene: TRBD1
j_gene: TRBJ1-1
CDR3nt: TGTGCCAGCACTCGCCAGGGGGAGATTACTGAAGCTTTCTTT
CDR3aa: CASTRQGEITEAFF

abundance: -
v_gene: TRBV19
d_gene: -
j_gene: TRBJ2-2
CDR3nt: TGTGCCAGTAGTATTACAGGAGGGAGCACCGGGGAGCTGTTTTTT
CDR3aa: CASSITGGSTGELFF

abundance: -
v_gene: TRBV5-1
d_gene: TRBD2
j_gene: TRBJ2-5
CDR3nt: TGCGCCAGCAGCTCCGGGAGTAGCGGGGGCCAAGAGACCCAGTACTTC
CDR3aa: CASSSGSSGGQETQYF

abundance: -
v_gene: TRBV4-3
d_gene: -
j_gene: TRBJ2-3
CDR3nt: TGCGCCAGCAGCCAAGATCCCGCCGGGGGAACAGATACGCAGTATTTT
CDR3aa: CASSQDPAGGTDTQYF

abundance: -
v_gene: TRBV21-1
d_gene: -
j_gene: TRBJ2-7
CDR3nt: TGTGCCAGCAGCCCTCTGAAGGGACTAGCGGGAGGGACCTACGAGCAGTACTTC
CDR3aa: CASSPLKGLAGGTYEQYF

abundance: -
v_gene: TRBV9
d_gene: -
j_gene: TRBJ1-3
CDR3nt: TGTGCCAGCAGCCGGGACACGCCGGGAGGAAACACCATATATTTT
CDR3aa: CASSRDTPGGNTIYF

abundance: -
v_gene: TRBV27
d_gene: -
j_gene: TRBJ2-1
CDR3nt: TGTGCCAGCAGTCCCCTGGGGGCTAGCGGATACTACAATGAGCAGTTCTTC
CDR3aa: CASSPLGASGYYNEQFF

abundance: -
v_gene: TRBV28
d_gene: TRBD2
j_gene: TRBJ2-1
CDR3nt: TGTGCCAGCAGAACCCCAGCGGGAGGCCCTTACAATGAGCAGTTCTTC
CDR3aa: CASRTPAGGPYNEQFF

abundance: -
v_gene: TRBV28
d_gene: -
j_gene: TRBJ1-4
CDR3nt: TGTGCCACCAGTTTCACAACTAATGAAAAACTGTTTTTT
CDR3aa: CATSFTTNEKLFF

abundance: -
v_gene: TRBV28
d_gene: -
j_gene: TRBJ2-5
CDR3nt: TGTGCCAGCACCCCCTATGGAGGGCCAGGAAAAGAGACCCAGTACTTC
CDR3aa: CASTPYGGPGKETQYF

abundance: -
v_gene: TRBV9
d_gene: TRBD2
j_gene: TRBJ2-3
CDR3nt: TGTGCCAGCAGCGTAGGGGCGGGAGTGGCCGATACGCAGTATTTT
CDR3aa: CASSVGAGVADTQYF

abundance: -
v_gene: TRBV6-1
d_gene: TRBD1
j_gene: TRBJ2-7
CDR3nt: TGTGCCAGCAGACTTACCGGGACAGGGCTTGTCGAGCAGTACTTC
CDR3aa: CASRLTGTGLVEQYF

abundance: -
v_gene: TRBV7-2
d_gene: -
j_gene: TRBJ2-3
CDR3nt: TGTGCCAGCACGCCAGGGGGGGGCACAGATACGCAGTATTTT
CDR3aa: CASTPGGGTDTQYF

abundance: -
v_gene: TRBV7-2
d_gene: -
j_gene: TRBJ1-1
CDR3nt: TGTGCCAGCAGCGCCAACGCAGGGGCGAACACTGAAGCTTTCTTT
CDR3aa: CASSANAGANTEAFF

abundance: -
v_gene: TRBV19
d_gene: -
j_gene: TRBJ2-7
CDR3nt: TGTGCCAGTAGCAGTCAGGAGTCCTACGAGCAGTACTTC
CDR3aa: CASSSQESYEQYF

abundance: few
v_gene: TRBV29-1
d_gene: -
j_gene: TRBJ1-5
CDR3nt: TGCAGCGTTGAGCTGGGAACCAATCAGCCCCAGCATTTT
CDR3aa: CSVELGTNQPQHF

abundance: -
v_gene: TRBV11-2
d_gene: -
j_gene: TRBJ2-7
CDR3nt: TGTGCCAGCAGCTTCCTGTATAGGGAGCAGTACTTC
CDR3aa: CASSFLYREQYF

abundance: -
v_gene: TRBV13
d_gene: -
j_gene: TRBJ1-2
CDR3nt: TGTGCCAGCAGCTTATCAAAAGGGGCGTCTGGCTACACCTTC
CDR3aa: CASSLSKGASGYTF

abundance: -
v_gene: TRBV9
d_gene: -
j_gene: TRBJ2-2
CDR3nt: TGTGCCAGCAGCCTCCCGGGCCTTAACACCGGGGAGCTGTTTTTT
CDR3aa: CASSLPGLNTGELFF

abundance: -
v_gene: TRBV12-5
d_gene: TRBD1
j_gene: TRBJ2-1
CDR3nt: TGTGCTAGTGGTCTAAAACAGGGGGCTTTATTCAATGAGCAGTTCTTC
CDR3aa: CASGLKQGALFNEQFF

abundance: -
v_gene: TRBV5-4
d_gene: TRBD1
j_gene: TRBJ1-2
CDR3nt: TGTGCCAGCAGCTTTGGCGACAGGGACTATGGCTACACCTTC
CDR3aa: CASSFGDRDYGYTF

abundance: few
v_gene: TRBV30
d_gene: -
j_gene: TRBJ1-1
CDR3nt: TGTGCCTGGAGTGTGAGGGGGTACAACACTGAAGCTTTCTTT
CDR3aa: CAWSVRGYNTEAFF

abundance: -
v_gene: TRBV2
d_gene: TRBD2
j_gene: TRBJ2-5
CDR3nt: TGTGCCAGCATTTTCGGGAGGTCTGGGGAGACCCAGTACTTC
CDR3aa: CASIFGRSGETQYF